This TCR beta chain was sequenced in a study of T cells in Graves' hyperthyroidism and ophthalmopathy. Study-wide findings and caveats: A model of 13 V-J pairs discriminated ophthalmopathy from stable hyperthyroidism.

Clinical symptoms, serum thyroxine, TRAb, thyroid ultrasound and orbital computed tomography established diagnosis. Worth noting for this clonotype: The antigen is undetermined.

CDR1 is MNHEY, CDR2 SVGAGI, per germline. CDR3 length: 15 residues. The V end was cut by 2 bases, the J end by 5 bases, with 16 bases between. Regions amplified from RNA transcripts were the TCR beta CDR3 regions. Using the HTBI primer set, a first-round RT-PCR was run on the TCR CDR3. TCRdb redid the calling of the multiplex PCR reads with MiXCR, one entry per CDR3 protein. The table shows 800,000 or so distinct CDR3 sequences, with 38% occurring only once. The chain employs TRBV6-5 and TRBJ2-7, with a tentative D call TRBD1 (6 bases). The clonotype was recovered from a young man with Graves' hyperthyroidism. Material: blood. The CDR3 loop reads CASSYQGDIGDEQYF. The CDR3 DNA is TGTGCCAGCAGTTACCAAGGGGACATCGGGGACGAGCAGTACTTC.